The 22 T cell receptor beta chains below all came from one sample that was sequenced in a study of cytomegalovirus exposure and HLA in healthy donors. Assay used: immunoSEQ multiplex PCR; TCRdb lists only in-frame clones, some missing. Found here are more than 300,000 clones, roughly 85% of them singletons; the top ten hold about 0.8%. Sequencing was carried out using PBMCs. These TCRs come from a woman younger than 35 in good health and CMV-seronegative.

V gene TRBV6-5 combines with J gene TRBJ1-2; weak D call: TRBD1 (6 bases). The CDR3 spans 16 residues. Per germline, CDR1 MNHEY and CDR2 SVGAGI. V was shortened by 4 bases and J by 4 bases, with 19 bases between the two germline ends. DNA of the CDR3: TGTGCCAGCAGTTCCCACAGGGAAGTAGTAATCTATGGCTACACCTTC. It is translated as CASSSHREVVIYGYTF.

The chain uses TRBV7-2 and TRBJ1-2; D not certain. V was pared by 6 bases and J by 0 bases, with 14 bases between. Germline values: CDR1 SGHTA, CDR2 FQGNSA. This CDR3 is 15 amino acids long. The CDR3 nucleotides are TGTGCCAGCAGTCACTATGCCGGGTCTAACTATGGCTACACCTTC. Amino acid sequence: CASSHYAGSNYGYTF.

The rearrangement uses TRBV5-1 and TRBJ2-3; 13 positions agree with TRBD2. CDR3 length equals 17 residues. The germline V gene has CDR1 SGHRS and CDR2 YFSETQ. The junction had 9 bases not matched to a gene; V was cut back by 3 bases and J by 5 bases. The CDR3 loop reads CASSWGLAGTLEDTQYF. Written as DNA, the CDR3 is TGCGCCAGCAGCTGGGGACTAGCGGGGACCCTCGAAGATACGCAGTATTTT.

V gene TRBV12-5 combines with J gene TRBJ2-5; D might be TRBD2 (6 bases). Trimming removed 0 bases from V and 5 bases from J, with 19 bases in between. The germline V gene encodes CDR1 LGHNT and CDR2 FRNRAP. The CDR3 is 17 residues long. The CDR3: CASGLVSNRGLGETQYF. The CDR3, as DNA: TGTGCTAGTGGTTTGGTATCGAACCGGGGGTTAGGGGAGACCCAGTACTTC.

This clone has just one count. The V and J genes are TRBV7-8 and TRBJ2-7; 10 bases align to TRBD1. CDR1 and CDR2 from the germline V gene are SGHVS and FQNEAQ. J gave up 4 bases and V 5 bases, and 11 bases lay outside the gene matches. The CDR3 sequence is 16 residues long. DNA of the CDR3: TGTGCCAGCAGCCCAGTAGGGACAGGGGTAAGGTACGAGCAGTACTTC. Amino acids: CASSPVGTGVRYEQYF. Together with reference TRBV7-8 and TRBJ2-7, the CDR3 gives the full variable domain: GAGVSQSPRYKVAKRGQDVALRCDPISGHVSLFWYQQALGQGPEFLTYFQNEAQLDKSGLPSDRFFAERPEGSVSTLKIQRTQQEDSAVYLCASSPVGTGVRYEQYFGPGTRLTVT.

This clone has a single count. The chain is built from TRBV19 and TRBJ2-7; TRBD1 matches at 9 bases. V gave up 4 bases and J gave up 4 bases; unmatched junction bases: 5. Germline V lookup: CDR1 LNHDA, CDR2 SQIVND (reference sequence). The CDR3 totals 14 residues. The CDR3 region has the DNA TGTGCCAGTAGTACCGGGACAGGGCCTTACGAGCAGTACTTC. It specifies CASSTGTGPYEQYF.

The rearrangement links TRBV6-5 to TRBJ1-2, with 9 bases lining up with TRBD1. Germline CDR1 reads MNHEY; CDR2 reads SVGAGI. The CDR3 has 15 amino acids. The ends lost 2 bases at V and 8 bases at J; junction bases unmatched: 9. The CDR3 reads CASSYIGQGMSGYTF. The CDR3 coding sequence is TGTGCCAGCAGTTACATAGGACAGGGGATGAGCGGCTACACCTTC.

The V and J genes are TRBV6-5 and TRBJ2-7, with 9 bases that match TRBD2. Per germline, CDR1 MNHEY and CDR2 SVGAGI. The CDR3 sequence is 15 residues long. The V gene end was trimmed by 6 bases and the J gene end by 1 base; junction bases not matched to a gene: 7. The CDR3 is CASRSPGLASYEQYF. CDR3 sequence (DNA): TGTGCCAGCAGATCCCCGGGACTAGCTTCCTACGAGCAGTACTTC.

Concerning this clone itself: The sample holds other DNA sequences that translate to the same CDR3. This chain uses TRBV29-1 with TRBJ1-5, with TRBD1 matching over 7 bases. The ends lost 6 bases at V and 2 bases at J; junction bases unmatched: 1. The CDR3 contains 12 residues. Germline CDR1 SQVTM, CDR2 ANQGSEA. CDR3 DNA: TGCAGCGTCGGACAGGGCAATCAGCCCCAGCATTTT. Translation: CSVGQGNQPQHF.

In its sample, this clone was seen once. The chain combines TRBV4-1 with TRBJ1-4; D is uncertain. There are 14 residues in the CDR3. Trimming cost V 5 bases and J 3 bases, with 10 bases left between them. Looked up from germline, CDR1 is MGHRA and CDR2 is YSYEKL. CDR3: CASSYVRPNEKLFF. The CDR3 bases are TGCGCCAGCAGCTACGTCAGGCCTAATGAAAAACTGTTTTTT.

The chain uses TRBV7-3 and TRBJ2-5; TRBD1 matches 10 bases. Germline assignment: CDR1 SGHTA and CDR2 FQGTGA. V shed 5 bases and J 0 bases; nucleotides not matched to a gene: 6. The CDR3 is 16 residues long. CDR3 DNA sequence: TGTGCCAGCAGCCTCCGGGACAGGGGTCACCAAGAGACCCAGTACTTC. Amino acid sequence: CASSLRDRGHQETQYF.

This clone appeared a single time. The rearrangement links TRBV5-4 to TRBJ2-3, with D maybe TRBD1 (6 bases). The CDR3 is 13 amino acids. Germline-derived CDR1 and CDR2 are SGHNT and YYREEE (reference sequence). Trimming removed 0 bases from V and 5 bases from J, with 7 bases in between. Here the CDR3 reads CASSLDREDTQYF. CDR3 coding DNA: TGTGCCAGCAGCTTGGACAGGGAAGATACGCAGTATTTT.

This rearrangement joins TRBV29-1 to TRBJ2-1, with 8 bases lining up with TRBD2. V lost 4 bases to trimming and J lost 4 bases; unmatched junction nucleotides: 6. Germline-derived CDR1 and CDR2 are SQVTM and ANQGSEA. The CDR3 totals 14 residues. CDR3 residues: CSVGSGTIYNEQFF. Here the CDR3 DNA reads TGCAGCGTTGGTAGCGGGACAATATACAATGAGCAGTTCTTC.

The chain recombines TRBV4-3 with TRBJ2-6, with D uncertain. V gave up 0 bases and J gave up 0 bases, with 6 bases separating them. The CDR3 extends over 16 amino acids. From germline, CDR1 is LGHNA and CDR2 YSLEER. This CDR3 reads CASSQDASSGANVLTF. In nucleotides, the CDR3 is TGCGCCAGCAGCCAAGATGCGAGCTCTGGGGCCAACGTCCTGACTTTC.

The chain uses TRBV5-5 and TRBJ2-5, with 8 bases aligning to TRBD1. V trimming: 7 bases; J trimming: 2 bases; junction bases outside the gene matches: 7. This CDR3 has 14 residues. Looked up from germline, CDR1 is SGHKS and CDR2 is YYEKEE (reference sequence). The CDR3 loop is CASAGQGLQETQYF. The DNA of the CDR3 is TGTGCCAGCGCCGGACAGGGACTGCAAGAGACCCAGTACTTC.

V and J are TRBV6-5 and TRBJ1-2; 9 nucleotides agree with TRBD1. CDR1 and CDR2 (germline): MNHEY, SVGAGI. There are 14 residues in the CDR3. V dropped 5 bases and J dropped 2; count of bases not matched to a gene: 3. The CDR3 loop reads CASSGTGSNYGYTF. CDR3 in DNA: TGTGCCAGCAGTGGGACAGGGTCGAACTATGGCTACACCTTC.

This clone was observed at least ten times. This rearrangement joins TRBV28 to TRBJ1-2; 10 positions agree with TRBD1. Germline loops: CDR1 MDHEN, CDR2 SYDVKM. J lost 4 bases, V lost 6 bases, and 11 bases had no gene match. The CDR3 runs 16 residues. The CDR3 here is CASRDRGNKGGYGYTF. CDR3 in DNA: TGTGCCAGCAGGGACAGGGGGAACAAAGGCGGCTATGGCTACACCTTC.

This clone has ten or more counts. Additional DNA sequences in this sample encode the identical CDR3. V gene TRBV18 combines with J gene TRBJ2-7; D not certain. Trimming took off 3 bases at V and 0 bases at J, with 3 bases between the two ends. This CDR3 has 12 amino acids. CDR1 is KGHSH, CDR2 LQKENI, per germline. The CDR3 nucleotides are TGTGCCAGCTCACCGAGCTCCTACGAGCAGTACTTC. The encoded protein is CASSPSSYEQYF.

Worth noting for this clone: The junction differs from germline at one of its ends, possibly a read error. The chain employs TRBV7-7 and TRBJ2-1, with TRBD1 identical over 8 bases. This CDR3 region has 13 residues. Germline V lookup: CDR1 SSHAT, CDR2 FNYEAQ (reference sequence). The CDR3 region is CASSDTGGNEQFF. The CDR3 coding sequence is TGTGCTAGCAGCGACACAGGGGGCAATGAGCAGTTCTTC.

The chain carries TRBV9 and TRBJ2-5; 10 nucleotides line up with TRBD1. From germline, CDR1 is SGDLS and CDR2 YYNGEE. This CDR3 contains 15 residues. V was pared by 2 bases and J by 5 bases, with 6 bases of the junction left unmatched. The CDR3 region is CASSVGGTGVETQYF. The CDR3 DNA follows: TGTGCCAGCAGCGTGGGGGGGACAGGGGTGGAGACCCAGTACTTC.

The V gene is TRBV28, the J gene TRBJ2-7, with TRBD2 matching over 9 bases. The V gene end was trimmed by 5 bases and the J gene end by 5 bases; junction bases not matched to a gene: 16. The CDR3 runs to 17 residues. The V gene's germline CDR1 is MDHEN and CDR2 SYDVKM. The CDR3 DNA reads as TGTGCCAGCAGTCCAGTAGGCGGGAGGGCTGGGAAAGACGAGCAGTACTTC. Translation gives CASSPVGGRAGKDEQYF.

The chain has TRBV7-3 and TRBJ2-2, with TRBD1 as a possible D gene (5 bases). The CDR3 length is 17 residues. V lost 5 bases and J lost 2, with 18 bases in between. Per germline, CDR1 SGHTA and CDR2 FQGTGA. Here the CDR3 reads CASSRTLSTDNTGELFF. Here the CDR3 DNA reads TGTGCCAGCAGCCGCACCCTCTCGACAGATAACACCGGGGAGCTGTTTTTT.